These T cell receptor beta chains were read from a single sample in a study of OX40 agonist ivuxolimab in advanced cancers. Sequencing was performed with immunoSEQ multiplex PCR; in TCRdb, only in-frame clones are kept and a portion is missing. The data show roughly 38,000 clones, around 82% seen once. The specimen was CD4+ or CD8+ T cells sorted from blood, collected in a trial of the OX40 agonist ivuxolimab. Every receptor here comes from an adult with an advanced solid tumor such as melanoma, head and neck, liver or kidney cancer. Both conserved end residues are part of each CDR3. The order of the fields is J gene, V gene, D gene, clone size, CDR3 protein, CDR3 DNA. The D gene is left open where the match is weak. Some rows mark clone size as missing; the rest say once, few, many or name a class of expanded clone.

J: TRBJ2-5; V: TRBV7-2; D: -; size: -; CDR3: CASSPTGFQETQYF; DNA: TGTGCCAGCAGCCCGACAGGTTTCCAAGAGACCCAGTACTTC
J: TRBJ1-4; V: TRBV30; D: -; size: -; CDR3: CAWSDGGGIEKLFF; DNA: TGTGCCTGGAGTGATGGAGGGGGGATAGAAAAACTGTTTTTT
J: TRBJ1-6; V: TRBV14; D: -; size: -; CDR3: CASRRDHYISPLHF; DNA: TGTGCCAGCAGGCGTGATCATTATATTTCACCCCTCCACTTT
J: TRBJ1-1; V: TRBV6-6; D: -; size: -; CDR3: CASSYLGWAFF; DNA: TGTGCCAGCAGTTACTTAGGCTGGGCTTTCTTT
J: TRBJ1-6; V: TRBV6-5; D: TRBD1; size: -; CDR3: CASSTGTGTFPLHF; DNA: TGTGCCAGCAGTACCGGGACAGGGACTTTTCCCCTCCACTTT
J: TRBJ2-1; V: TRBV13; D: TRBD1; size: -; CDR3: CASSSRPGQGGGEQFF; DNA: TGTGCCAGCAGCTCTCGACCGGGACAGGGGGGAGGTGAGCAGTTCTTC
J: TRBJ1-2; V: TRBV11-2; D: TRBD1; size: -; CDR3: CASDLGQGLDGYTF; DNA: TGTGCCAGCGATCTGGGACAGGGTTTGGATGGCTACACCTTC
J: TRBJ1-2; V: TRBV5-1; D: -; size: -; CDR3: CASSLGMQIAGYTF; DNA: TGCGCCAGCAGCTTGGGGATGCAGATCGCGGGCTACACCTTC
J: TRBJ2-1; V: TRBV5-1; D: TRBD2; size: -; CDR3: CASSPLAGGSEQFF; DNA: TGCGCCAGCAGCCCCTTAGCGGGGGGGTCTGAGCAGTTCTTC
J: TRBJ2-5; V: TRBV19; D: TRBD2; size: -; CDR3: CASSMYGGTRQETQYF; DNA: TGTGCCAGTAGTATGTATGGCGGGACTAGACAAGAGACCCAGTACTTC
J: TRBJ1-2; V: TRBV6-1; D: -; size: -; CDR3: CASKGYWGSGYTF; DNA: TGTGCCAGCAAGGGTTATTGGGGTTCGGGCTACACCTTC
J: TRBJ2-2; V: TRBV10-2; D: -; size: -; CDR3: CASSATANTGELFF; DNA: TGCGCCAGCAGTGCAACGGCGAACACCGGGGAGCTGTTTTTT
J: TRBJ1-3; V: TRBV2; D: -; size: -; CDR3: CASSVGGPGNTIYF; DNA: TGTGCCAGCAGCGTGGGGGGTCCTGGAAACACCATATATTTT
J: TRBJ2-3; V: TRBV7-8; D: TRBD1; size: few; CDR3: CASSISEDRVTDTQYF; DNA: TGTGCCAGCAGCATTTCAGAGGACAGGGTCACAGATACGCAGTATTTT